Presented here are 18 T cell receptor beta chains from one specimen sequenced in a study of shared clonotypes between healthy human individuals. The data were produced by immunoSEQ multiplex PCR, yet TCRdb's version contains in-frame clones alone and is incomplete. The table shows about a million clones, with approximately 70% occurring only once. Sequenced material: memory CD4+ T cells sorted from blood. Specified subset: CD45RA-negative fraction. The receptors come from a man between 18 and 35 years old in good health.

The genes are TRBV4-1 and TRBJ2-3; either TRBD1 or TRBD2 may supply D (6 bases each). This CDR3 has 15 residues. CDR1 MGHRA and CDR2 YSYEKL come from the germline V gene. V lost 4 bases, J lost 2 bases, and 13 bases lay in between. The CDR3 is CASSPLGGHTDTQYF. DNA for the CDR3: TGCGCCAGCAGCCCCTTAGGGGGGCACACAGATACGCAGTATTTT.

Details on this clone: Being one base from a much bigger clone, this may be a read error. V gene TRBV6-5 combines with J gene TRBJ1-3, with a tentative D call TRBD1 (5 bases). The CDR3 runs to 14 residues. CDR1 is MNHEY and CDR2 is SVGAGI in the germline V gene. V lost 2 bases, J lost 0 bases, and 5 bases lay in between. CDR3 residues: CASSYGGSGNTIYF. The CDR3 DNA sequence: TGTGCCAGCAGTTACGGGGGCTCTGGAAACACCATATATTTT.

This clone has only a few counts. The same CDR3 arises from other DNA sequences in this sample as well. The chain couples TRBV25-1 to TRBJ1-1; the D gene is possibly TRBD1 (5 bases). The length of the CDR3 is 14 residues. Trimming stripped 1 base from V and 2 bases from J, with 8 bases between. From germline, CDR1 is MGHDK and CDR2 SYGVNS. The CDR3 sequence is CASSEWGGNTEAFF. DNA of the CDR3: TGTGCCAGCAGTGAATGGGGGGGAAACACTGAAGCTTTCTTT. Variable domain in full (rest from reference TRBV25-1 and TRBJ1-1): EADIYQTPRYLVIGTGKKITLECSQTMGHDKMYWYQQDPGMELHLIHYSYGVNSTEKGDLSSESTVSRIRTEHFPLTLESARPSHTSQYLCASSEWGGNTEAFFGQGTRLTVV.

The table lists this clone with a count of one. This rearrangement joins TRBV7-9 to TRBJ2-3, with a tentative D call TRBD2 (6 bases). Germline V gives CDR1 SEHNR, CDR2 FQNEAQ (reference sequence). V lost 5 bases and J 6 bases, leaving 12 bases between the germline ends. The CDR3 is 13 residues long. Here the CDR3 reads CASSPAGPDTQYF. The CDR3 DNA sequence: TGTGCCAGCAGCCCGGCGGGACCCGATACGCAGTATTTT.

Notes on this clone: In the same sample, other DNA sequences code for this CDR3. The chain recombines TRBV5-1 with TRBJ2-1; D is possibly TRBD2 (5 bases). Trimming took off 0 bases at V and 6 bases at J, with 13 bases between the two ends. Germline CDR1 and CDR2: SGHRS and YFSETQ. This CDR3 contains 15 residues. In DNA form, the CDR3 reads TGCGCCAGCAGCTTGGAAGGTCTAGCTAGCAATGAGCAGTTCTTC. Residues: CASSLEGLASNEQFF.

The J gene is TRBJ1-5, the V gene TRBV19; 7 bases match TRBD1. In germline, CDR1 is LNHDA, CDR2 SQIVND (reference sequence). This CDR3 is 14 amino acids long. After removal of 6 bases from V and 6 bases from J, the junction contained 8 bases not matched to a gene. The CDR3 loop reads CASSHPGGGQPQHF. Here the CDR3 DNA reads TGTGCCAGTAGCCACCCAGGGGGAGGTCAGCCCCAGCATTTT.

The V and J genes are TRBV10-3 and TRBJ1-1, with D unresolved. V shed 7 bases and J shed 0 bases, with 9 bases lying between them. CDR3 length: 13 amino acids. The germline V gene has CDR1 ENHRY and CDR2 SYGVKD. CDR3 region: CAIMRDLNTEAFF. The DNA for the CDR3 is TGTGCCATCATGCGGGATTTGAACACTGAAGCTTTCTTT.

This sequence joins TRBV19 and TRBJ2-6; 7 nucleotides match TRBD2. Germline assignment: CDR1 LNHDA and CDR2 SQIVND (reference sequence). J gave up 1 base and V 3 bases, and 6 bases lay outside the gene matches. The CDR3 runs 17 residues. The CDR3 reads CASSMVRAGSGANVLTF. The DNA for the CDR3 is TGTGCCAGTAGTATGGTCAGAGCGGGGTCTGGGGCCAACGTCCTGACTTTC.

The chain is built from TRBV4-1 and TRBJ1-3, with D hard to call. Trimming left V 0 bases short and J 0 bases short, with 15 bases between. This CDR3 is built from 18 residues. Germline values: CDR1 MGHRA, CDR2 YSYEKL. The CDR3 region is CASSQDHGRLSSGNTIYF. DNA of the CDR3: TGCGCCAGCAGCCAAGATCATGGCAGGCTAAGCTCTGGAAACACCATATATTTT.

The chain uses TRBV7-2 and TRBJ2-7; possibly TRBD1 for D (5 bases). V was shortened by 1 base and J by 2 bases, with 9 bases between the two germline ends. There are 14 residues in the CDR3. Germline CDR1 and CDR2: SGHTA and FQGNSA. The CDR3: CASSLDRWTYEQYF. CDR3 nucleotides: TGTGCCAGCAGCTTAGACAGGTGGACCTACGAGCAGTACTTC.

The CDR3 reads CASSLNLRLQQYF. CDR3 nucleotide sequence: TGTGCCAGCAGCTTGAACCTTCGACTCCAGCAGTACTTC. V is TRBV5-6 and J is TRBJ2-7, with D unresolved. CDR1 is SGHDT, CDR2 YYEEEE, per germline. V shed 1 base and J shed 8 bases, with 13 bases lying between them. This CDR3 is built from 13 residues.

The chain carries TRBV7-2 and TRBJ1-1; D not resolved. This CDR3 has 13 amino acids. V lost 8 bases to trimming and J lost 5 bases, with 15 bases between them. Germline V gene lookup returns CDR1 SGHTA and CDR2 FQGNSA. The chain's CDR3 is CASSLLGVTEAFF. CDR3 nucleotides: TGTGCCAGCTCACTACTGGGTGTGACTGAAGCTTTCTTT.

The CDR3 DNA is TGTGCCAGCAGAATCCGGGACAGGGATATCGGTGAGCAGTTCTTC. This sequence encodes CASRIRDRDIGEQFF. The rearrangement uses TRBV6-6 and TRBJ2-1; 9 bases align to TRBD1. CDR1 is MNHNY, CDR2 SVGAGI, per germline (reference sequence). The CDR3 totals 15 residues. V shed 6 bases and J 9 bases; nucleotides not matched to a gene: 12.

J is TRBJ2-3 and V is TRBV5-1; D may correspond to TRBD1 or TRBD2 (5 bases each). The CDR3 consists of 14 residues. Per germline, CDR1 SGHRS and CDR2 YFSETQ. Trimming removed 4 bases from V and 2 bases from J, with 11 bases in between. The CDR3 loop is CASSPGTVTDTQYF. The DNA of the CDR3 is TGCGCCAGCAGCCCCGGGACGGTCACAGATACGCAGTATTTT.

As concerns this clone: At the DNA level, this CDR3 is encoded by other sequences in the same sample as well. Here the CDR3 DNA reads TGTGCCTGGTCCGGGACCAACAATCAGCCCCAGCATTTT. Its protein product is CAWSGTNNQPQHF. This chain links TRBV30 with TRBJ1-5, with a possible D match to TRBD1 (5 bases). Trimming removed 5 bases from V and 3 bases from J, with 11 bases in between. In germline, CDR1 is GTSNPN, CDR2 SVGIG (reference sequence). CDR3 size: 13 residues.

The chain is built from TRBV7-2 and TRBJ2-2; TRBD2 agrees at 8 bases. V dropped 1 base and J dropped 4; count of bases not matched to a gene: 11. Germline V CDR1 and CDR2: SGHTA, FQGNSA. CDR3 size: 18 residues. The CDR3 loop is CASSLGAGGLSATGELFF. CDR3 in DNA: TGTGCCAGCAGCTTAGGGGCGGGAGGCCTTAGTGCCACCGGGGAGCTGTTTTTT. Using reference TRBV7-2 and TRBJ2-2 for the parts outside the CDR3, the full variable domain is GAGVSQSPSNKVTEKGKDVELRCDPISGHTALYWYRQSLGQGLEFLIYFQGNSAPDKSGLPSDRFSAERTGGSVSTLTIQRTQQEDSAVYLCASSLGAGGLSATGELFFGEGSRLTVL.

The sample holds one count of this clone. This chain uses TRBV9 with TRBJ2-2; possibly TRBD2 for D (7 bases). In germline, CDR1 is SGDLS, CDR2 YYNGEE. Trimming took 4 bases from V and 6 from J, leaving 16 bases between them. This CDR3 has 15 amino acids. The DNA for the CDR3 is TGTGCCAGCAGCCCAGGGGTAGCGGGCGCCGGGGAGCTGTTTTTT. Encoded protein: CASSPGVAGAGELFF.

V gene TRBV10-1 combines with J gene TRBJ2-1, with 8 bases that match TRBD2. V shed 3 bases and J 7 bases; nucleotides not matched to a gene: 5. Per the germline V gene, CDR1 is WNHNN and CDR2 is SYGVQD (reference sequence). The CDR3 totals 14 residues. CDR3 residues: CASSEAGEWNEQFF. CDR3 bases: TGCGCCAGCAGTGAAGCGGGGGAGTGGAATGAGCAGTTCTTC.